This T cell receptor beta chain came from a study of Ad26.COV2.S vaccination and SARS-CoV-2 variants. Indicated treatment: 15 to 20 received Ad26.COV2.S at low or high dose, single or two shots; roughly 5 received placebo; per-sample allocation not given. Day 63 after the first injection of vaccine or placebo was the sampling time. CDR3 length: 14 residues. Trimming cost V 6 bases and J 1 base, with 9 bases left between them. The germline V gene encodes CDR1 SGHTA and CDR2 FQGNSA. Libraries were prepared by immunoSEQ multiplex PCR; TCRdb keeps only in-frame clonotypes and omits some of them. The sample lists approximately 480,000 clones, approximately 88% occurring once.

Sequenced here: peripheral blood, sampled in a trial of Ad26.COV2.S vaccine versus placebo. The receptor was derived from a person between 18 and 65 years old who received the Ad26.COV2.S COVID-19 vaccine or a placebo. The gene calls are TRBV7-2 and TRBJ2-2, with D possibly TRBD1 on 5 matching bases. The CDR3 here is CASSIGVNTGELFF. The CDR3 coding sequence is TGTGCCAGCAGTATAGGGGTGAACACCGGGGAGCTGTTTTTT.